Each of the 32 T cell receptor beta chains below was sequenced from the same sample in a study of metastatic and nonmetastatic thyroid tumors. There were no patients who had received any treatment before thyroid surgery. TCRdb redid the clone calls on the PCR reads using MiXCR. The sample consists of 55,000 to 75,000 clones, less than 20% of them appearing once. The sequenced material came from blood. Receptors originate from a female donor with papillary thyroid cancer or a benign thyroid nodule (not recorded which). Some clones in this sample may be carry-over from other donors' samples.

This clone was seen a few times. The chain carries TRBV28 and TRBJ2-7, with no clear D. CDR1 is MDHEN and CDR2 is SYDVKM in the germline V gene. The CDR3 totals 12 residues. Trimming stripped 2 bases from V and 4 bases from J, with 6 bases between. The CDR3, as DNA: TGTGCCAGCAGTTTAGGGTCGTACGAGCAGTACTTC. Its protein product is CASSLGSYEQYF. Together with reference TRBV28 and TRBJ2-7, the CDR3 gives the full variable domain: DVKVTQSSRYLVKRTGEKVFLECVQDMDHENMFWYRQDPGLGLRLIYFSYDVKMKEKGDIPEGYSVSREKKERFSLILESASTNQTSMYLCASSLGSYEQYFGPGTRLTVT.

This chain uses TRBV12-5 with TRBJ2-1; perhaps TRBD2 as D (5 bases). There are 12 residues in the CDR3. The germline V gene encodes CDR1 LGHNT and CDR2 FRNRAP. The ends were cut back, 8 bases at V and 5 bases at J, with 10 bases in the middle. In nucleotides, the CDR3 is TGTGCTAGTCTCGGGCGGGACAATGAGCAGTTCTTC. The encoded protein is CASLGRDNEQFF.

By proportion, this clone is medium-sized. The rearrangement links TRBV27 to TRBJ2-3, with unresolved D. Deletions cut 4 bases from V and 2 bases from J, with 10 bases between. The CDR3 has 14 residues. Germline V gene sequence: CDR1 MNHEY, CDR2 SMNVEV (reference sequence). The CDR3, as DNA: TGTGCCAGCAGTTCGGTCGGGTTCACAGATACGCAGTATTTT. Protein sequence: CASSSVGFTDTQYF.

This clone was seen at least ten times. This chain uses TRBV6-1 with TRBJ2-6, with D perhaps TRBD1 (8 bases). V shed 5 bases and J shed 4 bases, with 12 bases lying between them. Germline CDR1 is MNHNS and CDR2 is SASEGT. This CDR3 is built from 15 residues. CDR3 region: CASSIQGGGANVLTF. The DNA for the CDR3 is TGTGCCAGCAGTATACAGGGGGGGGGGGCCAACGTCCTGACTTTC.

This clone was observed many times. The J gene is TRBJ1-1, the V gene TRBV19; D remains ambiguous. The germline V gene encodes CDR1 LNHDA and CDR2 SQIVND (reference sequence). V lost 4 bases, J lost 0 bases, and 9 bases lay in between. The CDR3 extends over 14 amino acids. CDR3 residues: CASSNFALNTEAFF. In DNA form, the CDR3 reads TGTGCCAGTAGTAATTTCGCGTTGAACACTGAAGCTTTCTTT.

The gene calls are TRBV20-1 and TRBJ2-1; a possible D gene is TRBD2 (5 bases). Trimming stripped 5 bases from V and 6 bases from J, with 26 bases between. CDR1 is DFQATT, CDR2 SNEGSKA, per germline (reference sequence). The CDR3 has 17 residues. CDR3 sequence (DNA): TGCAGTGCTGCTCCCATAGTGAGGGTATTGGTAGGCAATGAGCAGTTCTTC. This codes for CSAAPIVRVLVGNEQFF.

This clone was detected only a few times. V is TRBV2 and J is TRBJ2-7; D not resolved. Germline loops: CDR1 SNHLY, CDR2 FYNNEI. The CDR3 consists of 12 residues. V was cut by 3 bases and J by 2 bases, with 5 bases left in between. The CDR3: CASSDSTYEQYF. CDR3 bases: TGTGCCAGCAGTGACAGCACCTACGAGCAGTACTTC.

The J gene is TRBJ1-3, the V gene TRBV4-1; no definite D call. The CDR3 extends over 15 amino acids. CDR1 and CDR2 (germline): MGHRA, YSYEKL. V lost 1 base, J lost 4 bases, and 11 bases lay in between. The CDR3 DNA sequence: TGCGCCAGCAGCCAAGTTCTGGGTACAGGAAACACCATATATTTT. Amino acid sequence: CASSQVLGTGNTIYF.

This clone was counted at least ten times. The chain recombines TRBV27 with TRBJ1-3; the D is unclear. This CDR3 contains 14 residues. V dropped 5 bases and J dropped 3 bases, with 11 bases sitting between them. CDR1 is MNHEY, CDR2 SMNVEV, per germline (reference sequence). The CDR3 protein is CASSTATLGNTIYF. The DNA for the CDR3 is TGTGCCAGCAGTACCGCAACCCTTGGAAACACCATATATTTT.

This clone was detected ten times or more. The chain links TRBV29-1 to TRBJ2-1; D may match TRBD1 or TRBD2 (5 bases each). V was trimmed by 5 bases and J by 5 bases, leaving 16 bases between them. CDR3 length: 14 residues. Germline V gene data show CDR1 as SQVTM and CDR2 as ANQGSEA. DNA for the CDR3: TGCAGCGTTACGACCCCGGGACGGAACAATGAGCAGTTCTTC. Its translation is CSVTTPGRNNEQFF.

This clone has a count of ten or more. The chain has TRBV29-1 and TRBJ1-1, with D possibly matching TRBD1 (6 bases). This CDR3 comprises 13 residues. Per the germline V gene, CDR1 is SQVTM and CDR2 is ANQGSEA. V was trimmed by 6 bases and J by 4 bases, leaving 15 bases between them. CDR3 sequence reads: CSVNRVLGTEAFF. For the CDR3, the DNA is TGCAGCGTGAACAGGGTGTTAGGCACTGAAGCTTTCTTT.

The sample holds a few counts of this clone. The J gene is TRBJ2-7, the V gene TRBV6-1; D is perhaps TRBD2 (5 bases). Germline assignment: CDR1 MNHNS and CDR2 SASEGT. The CDR3 runs 14 residues. The V end was cut by 2 bases, the J end by 3 bases, with 11 bases between. CDR3 nucleotides: TGTGCCAGCAGTGAACTAATAGGGAGCTACGAGCAGTACTTC. It translates to CASSELIGSYEQYF.

The sample holds many counts of this clone. The chain is built from TRBV30 and TRBJ2-4; 7 nucleotides line up with TRBD2. The junction had 9 bases not matched to a gene; V was cut back by 1 base and J by 6 bases. The germline V gene encodes CDR1 GTSNPN and CDR2 SVGIG (reference sequence). The CDR3 contains 15 residues. CDR3 bases: TGTGCCTGGAGTGGCGGGGAGGGCTCCGCAAACATTCAGTACTTC. Amino acid sequence: CAWSGGEGSANIQYF.

This clone has a count of ten or more. The chain is built from TRBV30 and TRBJ2-1, with no clear D. This CDR3 comprises 13 residues. The germline V gene encodes CDR1 GTSNPN and CDR2 SVGIG (reference sequence). The V gene lost 0 bases and the J gene lost 3 bases, with 6 bases spanning the gap. Here the CDR3 reads CAWSVWDYNEQFF. The CDR3 coding sequence is TGTGCCTGGAGTGTGTGGGACTACAATGAGCAGTTCTTC.

This clone occurred a few times. The rearrangement links TRBV27 to TRBJ2-1, with a possible D match to TRBD2 (5 bases). Trimming removed 5 bases from V and 0 bases from J, with 14 bases in between. This CDR3 comprises 16 residues. The germline CDR1 and CDR2 sequences are MNHEY and SMNVEV (reference sequence). DNA for the CDR3: TGTGCCAGCAGTCCCCAAGCGGCCAGCTCCTACAATGAGCAGTTCTTC. Protein: CASSPQAASSYNEQFF.

The V and J genes are TRBV28 and TRBJ2-7; 7 bases are a match to TRBD1. This CDR3 has 15 amino acids. Germline lookup yields CDR1 MDHEN and CDR2 SYDVKM. V dropped 5 bases and J dropped 3; count of bases not matched to a gene: 10. The CDR3 reads CASSTTPTGYYEQYF. The CDR3 DNA follows: TGTGCCAGCAGTACCACCCCGACAGGGTACTACGAGCAGTACTTC.

This clone came up many times. The chain couples TRBV30 to TRBJ1-2; D unclear. Trimming left V 3 bases short and J 7 bases short, with 12 bases between. Germline loops: CDR1 GTSNPN, CDR2 SVGIG (reference sequence). This CDR3 is 12 amino acids long. The CDR3 loop is CAWSPLGGGYTF. CDR3 nucleotides: TGTGCCTGGAGCCCACTAGGTGGTGGCTACACCTTC. The full variable domain, in which reference TRBV30 and TRBJ1-2 provide the parts outside the CDR3, is SQTIHQWPATLVQPVGSPLSLECTVEGTSNPNLYWYRQAAGRGLQLLFYSVGIGQISSEVPQNLSASRPQDRQFILSSKKLLLSDSGFYLCAWSPLGGGYTFGSGTRLTVV.

This clone was found many times. The CDR3 loop is CSVLAGGNEQFF. As DNA, the CDR3 is TGCAGTGTACTAGCGGGAGGAAATGAGCAGTTCTTC. The rearrangement joins TRBV20-1 to TRBJ2-1, with 12 positions matching TRBD2. CDR1 DFQATT and CDR2 SNEGSKA come from the germline V gene (reference sequence). The V gene end was trimmed by 7 bases and the J gene end by 7 bases; junction bases not matched to a gene: 2. The CDR3 length is 12 residues.

In its sample, this clone was seen many times. The chain recombines TRBV15 with TRBJ1-5, with D perhaps matching TRBD1 (5 bases). The CDR3 spans 15 residues. V lost 0 bases to trimming and J lost 6 bases, with 12 bases between them. Germline CDR1 reads LNHNV; CDR2 reads YYDKDF (reference sequence). The CDR3 protein is CATSRDRGPSQPQHF. CDR3 in DNA: TGTGCCACCAGCAGAGATCGGGGACCAAGTCAGCCCCAGCATTTT.

Of note for this clone: With a much larger clone just one base away, this may be a read error. Different DNA sequences within this sample yield the same CDR3. The chain links TRBV5-6 to TRBJ1-1; D is possibly TRBD1 (6 bases). The CDR3 totals 13 residues. Germline V gene sequence: CDR1 SGHDT, CDR2 YYEEEE. The ends were cut back, 4 bases at V and 11 bases at J, with 18 bases in the middle. The CDR3 DNA reads TGTGCCAGCAGCCCCCTGGGGACATCGCAGGCTTTCTTT. This translates into CASSPLGTSQAFF.

This clone has ten or more counts. The V and J genes are TRBV6-2 or TRBV6-3 and TRBJ1-2; a possible D gene is TRBD1 (5 bases). The V end lost 5 bases, the J end lost 5 bases, and 18 bases lay between the germline ends. The CDR3 has 15 amino acids. CDR1 MNHEY and CDR2 SVGEGT come from the germline V gene. The chain's CDR3 is CASSTPLVGEYGYTF. The CDR3 coding sequence is TGTGCCAGCAGTACCCCTCTCGTGGGGGAATATGGCTACACCTTC.

This clone came up many times. V gene TRBV20-1 combines with J gene TRBJ2-7, with 8 bases that match TRBD2. Per the germline V gene, CDR1 is DFQATT and CDR2 is SNEGSKA (reference sequence). CDR3 length: 11 amino acids. CDR3 DNA sequence: TGCAGGCCAGCGGGAGTTTACGAGCAGTACTTC. This encodes CRPAGVYEQYF.

The V call is TRBV25-1, the J call TRBJ2-4, with D unresolved. The germline gives CDR1 MGHDK, CDR2 SYGVNS. The CDR3 has 14 amino acids. V dropped 4 bases and J dropped 0 bases, with 7 bases sitting between them. The DNA of the CDR3 is TGTGCCAGCAGTGCTGGTCTAGCCAAAAACATTCAGTACTTC. Its translation: CASSAGLAKNIQYF.

There are many counts of this clone. This chain links TRBV20-1 with TRBJ2-7; a weak D match, TRBD2 (6 bases). Germline V gene sequence: CDR1 DFQATT, CDR2 SNEGSKA (reference sequence). There are 13 residues in the CDR3. Between the trimmed V and J ends, which lost 6 bases and 0 bases, there was a span of 12 bases. The CDR3 bases are TGCAGTGCGTTAGCGGAAAGCTCCTACGAGCAGTACTTC. Encoded protein: CSALAESSYEQYF.

This clone was detected ten times or more. The chain has TRBV4-2 and TRBJ2-5; TRBD1 aligns across 8 bases. Germline V gives CDR1 LGHNA, CDR2 YNFKEQ. With V trimmed by 5 bases and J by 0 bases, 8 bases remained unmatched. The length of the CDR3 is 16 residues. CDR3 in DNA: TGTGCCAGCAGCAATGCCGGGACAGGAGACCAAGAGACCCAGTACTTC. This translates into CASSNAGTGDQETQYF.

This chain uses TRBV20-1 with TRBJ2-3; D may be TRBD2 (5 bases). CDR3 length: 16 residues. The V gene lost 5 bases and the J gene lost 4 bases, with 22 bases spanning the gap. Germline V gene sequence: CDR1 DFQATT, CDR2 SNEGSKA (reference sequence). CDR3 sequence reads: CSALPGEGAEADTQYF. The CDR3 region has the DNA TGCAGTGCTTTACCTGGAGAGGGAGCTGAGGCAGATACGCAGTATTTT.

This clone came up a few times. J is TRBJ2-7 and V is TRBV19, with 7 bases aligning to TRBD2. This CDR3 region has 15 residues. Germline assignment: CDR1 LNHDA and CDR2 SQIVND (reference sequence). J gave up 5 bases and V 4 bases, and 11 bases lay outside the gene matches. The CDR3 bases are TGTGCCAGTAGTACACCCCGGGGAGGGGAGGACGAGCAGTACTTC. It codes for CASSTPRGGEDEQYF.

This clone was found many times. The rearrangement uses TRBV11-3 and TRBJ2-7, with D maybe TRBD2 (5 bases). V was clipped by 4 bases and J by 5 bases, with 9 bases between them. The CDR3 is 12 amino acids. Germline V CDR1 and CDR2: SGHNT, YENEEA. CDR3 amino acids: CASSSTGNEQYF. The CDR3 DNA reads as TGTGCCAGCAGCTCGACCGGGAACGAGCAGTACTTC.

In its sample, this clone was seen many times. The chain uses TRBV6-1 and TRBJ1-4; 12 nucleotides line up with TRBD1. Germline V gene data show CDR1 as MNHNS and CDR2 as SASEGT. V dropped 1 base and J dropped 7; count of bases not matched to a gene: 4. There are 16 residues in the CDR3. The CDR3 DNA reads TGTGCCAGCAGTGAAGAGGAGGGACAGGGGGCTGAAAAACTGTTTTTT. As protein: CASSEEEGQGAEKLFF.

The chain carries TRBV24-1 and TRBJ2-3, with 7 positions matching TRBD1. The CDR3 is 15 residues long. The V gene end was trimmed by 5 bases and the J gene end by 4 bases; junction bases not matched to a gene: 8. Germline lookup yields CDR1 KGHDR and CDR2 SFDVKD. The CDR3 bases are TGTGCCACCAGTGCCATGACAGGGATCCCAGATACGCAGTATTTT. It encodes CATSAMTGIPDTQYF.

Ten or more counts support this clone. The V gene is TRBV18, the J gene TRBJ2-5, with 11 nucleotides matching TRBD2. Germline V gene lookup returns CDR1 KGHSH and CDR2 LQKENI. With 3 bases clipped from V and 5 bases from J, the junction kept 17 bases outside the gene matches. The CDR3 length is 19 residues. The CDR3 bases are TGTGCCAGCTCACCGCCTAGCGGAACTAGCGGGAGAGTCGTGGAGACCCAGTACTTC. This encodes CASSPPSGTSGRVVETQYF.

This clone was seen a few times. A single base separates this from a much larger clone, so it may be a read error. The chain has TRBV14 and TRBJ2-3; 9 bases fit TRBD1. Germline assignment: CDR1 SGHDN and CDR2 FVKESK. This CDR3 region has 18 residues. CDR3 sequence (DNA): TGTGCCAGCAGCCAAGGGGCCCGGGACAGGGACCCCACATATACGCAGTATTTT. This sequence encodes CASSQGARDRDPTYTQYF.